This T cell receptor (beta chain) was profiled in a study of T cell responses to AZD1222 COVID-19 vaccine. Study-level findings and limits: With two AZD1222 doses given, Spike-specific TCR breadth and depth both rose. Baseline serostatus was positive in only six AZD1222 recipients. Epitopes outside B.1.351 and B.1.1.7 mutated regions reportedly drew nearly half of spike TCRs. White British ancestry dominated among donors, who included more females, and clonal diversity was possibly underestimated.

The length of the CDR3 is 17 residues. CDR1 is SGHKS and CDR2 is YYEKEE in the germline V gene (reference sequence). V lost 4 bases and J 4 bases, leaving 23 bases between the germline ends. TCRdb's table, derived via immunoSEQ multiplex PCR, lists solely in-frame clones and lacks some. The sample comprises 140,000 to 150,000 clones, more than 85% of which are singletons, and roughly 3.7% rests with the top ten. A note on this clone: The antigen remains unidentified.

The TCR comes from an adult in good health. This specimen consisted of peripheral blood, obtained on day 0 of AZD1222 vaccination. V is TRBV5-5 and J is TRBJ1-1; tentative D call: TRBD1 (5 bases). In DNA form, the CDR3 reads TGTGCCAGCAGCCCCCACGGGGGTCGAAATTGGGGCACTGAAGCTTTCTTT. This encodes CASSPHGGRNWGTEAFF.